One sample yielded the 14 T cell receptor beta chains listed below, sequenced in a study of identical twins. TCRdb passed the 5' RACE reads through MiXCR, listing each CDR3 protein once. This sample has about 900,000 distinct CDR3 sequences, with around an eighth found just once. The same data also went into a second study, on yellow fever vaccine responses in identical twins.

Sample: PBMCs. The receptors here all came from a young woman in good health.

The chain is built from TRBV12-3 or TRBV12-4 and TRBJ1-2; weak D call: TRBD1 (6 bases). The CDR3 extends over 13 amino acids. Trimming shortened V by 7 bases and J by 8 bases, and 17 bases separated the two germline ends. DNA for the CDR3: TGTGCCAGCACGGTACCCGGGACACAGGGCTACACCTTC. Translating it yields CASTVPGTQGYTF.

V is TRBV11-1 and J is TRBJ2-7; the D gene is possibly TRBD2 (6 bases). Trimming pared 2 bases from V and 2 bases from J, leaving 10 bases between. CDR3 length equals 14 residues. The germline CDR1 and CDR2 sequences are SGHAT and FQDESV (reference sequence). The CDR3 DNA reads as TGTGCCAGCAGCTTAAGTCGGGAGCCCTACGAGCAGTACTTC. This sequence encodes CASSLSREPYEQYF.

This clonotype was detected only a few times. The rearrangement joins TRBV28 to TRBJ2-2; 12 bases line up with TRBD1. The CDR3 is made up of 16 amino acids. Germline V gene sequence: CDR1 MDHEN, CDR2 SYDVKM. V lost 5 bases and J lost 6; bases outside the gene matches: 7. CDR3 sequence (DNA): TGTGCCAGCAGTCTATCCCGGGACAGGGGGCCCGGGGAGCTGTTTTTT. It encodes CASSLSRDRGPGELFF. The full variable domain, in which reference TRBV28 and TRBJ2-2 provide the parts outside the CDR3, is DVKVTQSSRYLVKRTGEKVFLECVQDMDHENMFWYRQDPGLGLRLIYFSYDVKMKEKGDIPEGYSVSREKKERFSLILESASTNQTSMYLCASSLSRDRGPGELFFGEGSRLTVL.

This rearrangement joins TRBV28 to TRBJ2-5, with a possible D match to TRBD2 (5 bases). CDR1 is MDHEN, CDR2 SYDVKM, per germline. The V end lost 5 bases, the J end lost 3 bases, and 10 bases lay between the germline ends. This CDR3 is built from 13 residues. The CDR3 bases are TGTGCCAGCAGTCCCGACTATAAAGAGACCCAGTACTTC. This sequence encodes CASSPDYKETQYF.

Concerning this clonotype itself: Germline and junction disagree at one end, which may indicate a read error. The chain employs TRBV3-1 and TRBJ2-7; no reliable D call. The CDR3 length is 15 residues. Germline assignment: CDR1 LGHDT and CDR2 YNNKEL (reference sequence). This chain's CDR3 is CACSQGGRPPYEQYF. DNA of the CDR3: TGTGCCTGCAGCCAAGGTGGCCGCCCCCCCTACGAGCAGTACTTC.

The gene calls are TRBV5-5 and TRBJ2-6, with a tentative D call TRBD1 (6 bases). The CDR3 extends over 18 amino acids. The V end was cut by 3 bases, the J end by 0 bases, with 16 bases between. Germline V gene lookup returns CDR1 SGHKS and CDR2 YYEKEE (reference sequence). CDR3 sequence: CASSSRQDFPSGANVLTF. The CDR3 region has the DNA TGTGCCAGCAGCTCAAGACAGGATTTTCCCTCTGGGGCCAACGTCCTGACTTTC.

The sample holds a few counts of this clonotype. This chain joins TRBV3-1 and TRBJ1-2; D is possibly TRBD1 (6 bases). V gave up 3 bases and J gave up 5 bases, with 16 bases separating them. Per the germline V gene, CDR1 is LGHDT and CDR2 is YNNKEL (reference sequence). The CDR3 is 15 amino acids. CDR3 loop: CASSQFRAGAYGYTF. The DNA of the CDR3 is TGTGCCAGCAGCCAGTTTAGGGCAGGGGCATATGGCTACACCTTC.

This clonotype has only a few counts. The gene calls are TRBV20-1 and TRBJ2-1, with 9 bases identical to TRBD2. This CDR3 region has 15 residues. Germline V gene lookup returns CDR1 DFQATT and CDR2 SNEGSKA (reference sequence). Germline trimming cut 1 base from V and 7 bases from J; bases unmatched to any gene: 8. The CDR3 here is CSARAGTSSSNEQFF. The CDR3 DNA sequence: TGCAGTGCTAGAGCCGGGACTAGCAGTTCAAATGAGCAGTTCTTC.

This clonotype was observed a few times. The chain carries TRBV12-3 or TRBV12-4 and TRBJ1-1; D not resolved. V dropped 3 bases and J dropped 5 bases, with 13 bases sitting between them. The CDR3 totals 14 residues. The CDR3 DNA sequence: TGTGCCAGCAGTTTCAGGTATTTTGGGACTGAAGCTTTCTTT. Protein sequence: CASSFRYFGTEAFF.

In this sample, this clonotype turned up a few times. The V call is TRBV7-9, the J call TRBJ2-7; D is uncertain. The CDR3 has 14 residues. V lost 5 bases to trimming and J lost 6 bases, with 17 bases between them. Germline V gene sequence: CDR1 SEHNR, CDR2 FQNEAQ (reference sequence). CDR3 in DNA: TGTGCCAGCAGCCCCTTCGATGGCCGTAGCGAGCAGTACTTC. It specifies CASSPFDGRSEQYF.

The chain links TRBV5-1 to TRBJ1-2, with TRBD1 identical over 8 bases. After removal of 5 bases from V and 5 bases from J, the junction contained 8 bases not matched to a gene. CDR3 length: 14 residues. Germline CDR1 SGHRS, CDR2 YFSETQ. The CDR3 spells CASSQMTGDYGYTF. Written as DNA, the CDR3 is TGCGCCAGCAGTCAGATGACAGGGGATTATGGCTACACCTTC. Variable domain in full (rest from reference TRBV5-1 and TRBJ1-2): KAGVTQTPRYLIKTRGQQVTLSCSPISGHRSVSWYQQTPGQGLQFLFEYFSETQRNKGNFPGRFSGRQFSNSRSEMNVSTLELGDSALYLCASSQMTGDYGYTFGSGTRLTVV.

This clonotype was counted between two and nine times. V is TRBV2 and J is TRBJ2-5, with 7 nucleotides matching TRBD2. CDR1 is SNHLY, CDR2 FYNNEI, per germline. The junction had 5 bases not matched to a gene; V was cut back by 2 bases and J by 5 bases. The CDR3 is 14 residues long. In DNA, the CDR3 is TGTGCCAGCAGTGAAAGCGGGATCCGGGAGACCCAGTACTTC. This encodes CASSESGIRETQYF.

This clonotype has at least ten counts. The chain has TRBV29-1 and TRBJ2-7; no definite D call. The V and J ends lost 4 bases and 0 bases respectively, with 7 bases between them. CDR1 and CDR2 (germline): SQVTM, ANQGSEA. The CDR3 contains 12 residues. The CDR3 nucleotides read TGCAGCGTTGTACCGAACTCCTACGAGCAGTACTTC. Residues: CSVVPNSYEQYF.

This clonotype was detected only a few times. DNA for the CDR3: TGTGCCACCAAAAGGGTAGGCGGCTACACCTTC. Protein: CATKRVGGYTF. The chain combines TRBV9 with TRBJ1-2; no reliable D call. The CDR3 is 11 residues long. Germline V gene sequence: CDR1 SGDLS, CDR2 YYNGEE. Trimming took 9 bases from V and 8 from J, leaving 14 bases between them.